This is a list of T cell receptor beta chains from one sample in a study of T cell changes during pregnancy in multiple sclerosis. Method: immunoSEQ multiplex PCR; TCRdb's copy keeps in-frame clones and lacks some. The table records some 40,000 clones, around 94% of them present only once. Specimen: peripheral blood, collected in the third trimester of pregnancy. These receptors were collected from a female donor with multiple sclerosis, enrolled in a pregnancy study. The CDR3 runs from the conserved cysteine through the conserved F or W. The D gene is left open where the match is weak. Some rows have no size entry. The others give once, few or many, or a class for an expanded clone.

CDR3nt,CDR3aa,d_gene,v_gene,abundance,j_gene
TGTGCCAGTAAGACTAGCCGAAACACCGGGGAGCTGTTTTTT,CASKTSRNTGELFF,TRBD2,TRBV28,NA,TRBJ2-2
TGTGCCAGCTTACCACGCCGGGACAGCGACATTCAGTACTTC,CASLPRRDSDIQYF,TRBD1,TRBV6-5,NA,TRBJ2-4
TGTGCCAGCATGTACCAGCGGGAAGTTACCGGGGAGCTGTTTTTT,CASMYQREVTGELFF,TRBD2,TRBV6-1,NA,TRBJ2-2
TGCGCCAGCAGTCAATCGTTAGGACAGGGAATGTTGGGGGCCAACGTCCTGACTTTC,CASSQSLGQGMLGANVLTF,TRBD1,TRBV23-1,NA,TRBJ2-6
TGTGCCAGCAGTTACCCGACTAGCGGTTACACCGGGGAGCTGTTTTTT,CASSYPTSGYTGELFF,TRBD2,TRBV6-6,once,TRBJ2-2
TGTGCCAGCAGTGAAAATACAGGGAAGATAGGTTCACCCCTCCACTTT,CASSENTGKIGSPLHF,NA,TRBV2,NA,TRBJ1-6
TGTGCCAGCAGTTACGGTGGGGGGGCCCGAGATACGCAGTATTTT,CASSYGGGARDTQYF,NA,TRBV6-6,NA,TRBJ2-3
TGTGCCAGCAGCTTGGTGCAGGCTAGCGGCTACGAGCAGTACTTC,CASSLVQASGYEQYF,TRBD2,TRBV5-6,NA,TRBJ2-7
TGTGCCAGCAGGCTAACTAGCGGGAGGGCCCATGAGCAGTTCTTC,CASRLTSGRAHEQFF,TRBD2,TRBV6-5,NA,TRBJ2-1
TGTGCCAGCAGCCCAGGGCCCACCGGGGAGCTGTTTTTT,CASSPGPTGELFF,NA,TRBV4-2,NA,TRBJ2-2
TGTGCCAGCGCTGGGCAGGGCCTTACAGATACGCAGTATTTT,CASAGQGLTDTQYF,NA,TRBV2,NA,TRBJ2-3
TGTGCCACCAGCGGAACGGGGGTATTGTTTTGGGGCACAGATACGCAGTATTTT,CATSGTGVLFWGTDTQYF,NA,TRBV15,NA,TRBJ2-3
TGTGCCACCAGCAGGGACAGGGGTTCGGGTGAAAAACTGTTTTTT,CATSRDRGSGEKLFF,TRBD1,TRBV15,NA,TRBJ1-4
TGTGCCAGCAGCCCAGGGGTCATGAACACTGAAGCTTTCTTT,CASSPGVMNTEAFF,NA,TRBV7-8,NA,TRBJ1-1
TGTGCCAGCAGCTACCCACAGGGGAACACTGAAGCTTTCTTT,CASSYPQGNTEAFF,NA,TRBV13,NA,TRBJ1-1
TGTGCCAGCAGCGTAGGAGTTGATGAGCAGTTCTTC,CASSVGVDEQFF,NA,TRBV9,NA,TRBJ2-1
TGTGCCAGCAGCTCGAGTGGCGGGGGGGCCTACAATGAGCAGTTCTTC,CASSSSGGGAYNEQFF,TRBD2,TRBV5-4,NA,TRBJ2-1
TGTGCCAGCAGCCGCACGGGGGGGGCCTACGAGCAGTACTTC,CASSRTGGAYEQYF,TRBD2,TRBV7-3,NA,TRBJ2-7
TGCGCCAGCAGCCAAGTCTTGTCAGATACGCAGTATTTT,CASSQVLSDTQYF,NA,TRBV4-1,NA,TRBJ2-3
TGTGCCAGCAGTGTGGGAGGCGACAATTCACCCCTCCACTTT,CASSVGGDNSPLHF,NA,TRBV6-1,NA,TRBJ1-6
TGTGCCAGCAGTGAACCAAATGAGCAGTTCTTC,CASSEPNEQFF,NA,TRBV2,NA,TRBJ2-1
TGCGCCAGCAGCTTGAGTTCGGGACAGAGTAACTATGGCTACACCTTC,CASSLSSGQSNYGYTF,TRBD1,TRBV5-1,NA,TRBJ1-2
TGTGCCAGCAGTCGGGACAGGGCGAATCAGCCCCAGCATTTT,CASSRDRANQPQHF,TRBD1,TRBV28,NA,TRBJ1-5
TGTGCCAGCACTCCCCAGGGAGGGAACAATGAGCAGTTCTTC,CASTPQGGNNEQFF,TRBD2,TRBV27,NA,TRBJ2-1
TGTGCCAGCAGCCCGCGGAGAGTCACCGGGGAGCTGTTTTTT,CASSPRRVTGELFF,NA,TRBV5-8,NA,TRBJ2-2
TGTGCCAGTAGGAGAGGGGGGGATCCCTATGGCTACACCTTC,CASRRGGDPYGYTF,NA,TRBV19,NA,TRBJ1-2
TGCGCCAGCAGCTTGGTCGAGACTAGCTCCTACAATGAGCAGTTCTTC,CASSLVETSSYNEQFF,NA,TRBV5-1,NA,TRBJ2-1
TGCAGCGTTGAATGGAGCACTGAAGCTTTCTTT,CSVEWSTEAFF,NA,TRBV29-1,few,TRBJ1-1
TGTGCCAGTAGGGAGACAGGGGTTCTGCCCCAGCATTTT,CASRETGVLPQHF,TRBD1,TRBV19,large,TRBJ1-5
TGTGCCAGCAGTAGGACTAGTCTCAGCACGAACACCGGGGAGCTGTTTTTT,CASSRTSLSTNTGELFF,TRBD2,TRBV7-3,NA,TRBJ2-2
TGTGCCAGCAAATCGGGGAGGGCACGGAACACTGAAGCTTTCTTT,CASKSGRARNTEAFF,NA,TRBV11-3,few,TRBJ1-1
TGTGCCAGCTCTCCAAAAGACAGGGTAGGAGAAAAACTGTTTTTT,CASSPKDRVGEKLFF,TRBD1,TRBV18,NA,TRBJ1-4
TGCGCCAGCAGCTCACGGGAAGGAAACACCATATATTTT,CASSSREGNTIYF,NA,TRBV5-1,NA,TRBJ1-3
TGTGCCAGCAGCTTGCAGGGTCTCTATAATTCACCCCTCCACTTT,CASSLQGLYNSPLHF,NA,TRBV5-8,NA,TRBJ1-6
TGTGCCAGCACCCAGGGGATTCGAGGCACAGATACGCAGTATTTT,CASTQGIRGTDTQYF,NA,TRBV6-6,NA,TRBJ2-3
TGTGCCAGCAGTGGCAGGACAGATTATAGCACAGATACGCAGTATTTT,CASSGRTDYSTDTQYF,NA,TRBV6-1,NA,TRBJ2-3
TGCGCCAGCCAGGGGGCGGCCTCCTACAATGAGCAGTTCTTC,CASQGAASYNEQFF,TRBD1,TRBV5-1,NA,TRBJ2-1
TGTGCCAGCAGCTTGTATGCTACCGGTAACACAGATACGCAGTATTTT,CASSLYATGNTDTQYF,NA,TRBV5-4,NA,TRBJ2-3
TGTGCCAGTAGTACGGACAGGGGTGGCCGGGCCGGGGAGCTGTTTTTT,CASSTDRGGRAGELFF,TRBD1,TRBV19,NA,TRBJ2-2
TGTGCCAGCAGCTTGGAGCGGGAGAGTTACGAGCAGTACTTC,CASSLERESYEQYF,TRBD2,TRBV5-4,NA,TRBJ2-7
TGTGCCAGCTCACGGCTACCGGGACTAGACGTCAGGCAGGAGACCCAGTACTTC,CASSRLPGLDVRQETQYF,TRBD2,TRBV18,NA,TRBJ2-5
TGTGCCAGTGGGCCTCAAACAGGAATGGTAGGCTATGGGCAGTACTTC,CASGPQTGMVGYGQYF,NA,TRBV19,NA,TRBJ2-7
TGTGCCAGCAGCTTGGAAAGGGGGCAAGGCGATCAGCCCCAGCATTTT,CASSLERGQGDQPQHF,TRBD1,TRBV5-6,NA,TRBJ1-5
TGTGCCAGCAGCCGCCGGAGGGGGGGCTCCTACAATGAGCAGTTCTTC,CASSRRRGGSYNEQFF,NA,TRBV11-3,NA,TRBJ2-1
TGTGCCAGTAGCCTACAGGACAATCAGCCCCAGCATTTT,CASSLQDNQPQHF,NA,TRBV19,NA,TRBJ1-5
TGTGCCTGGGGACAGGACCCCGACGAGCAGTACTTC,CAWGQDPDEQYF,TRBD1,TRBV30,NA,TRBJ2-7
TGTGCCAGCAGTTTACCCGACAGGGCGACCCAGTACTTC,CASSLPDRATQYF,TRBD1,TRBV27,NA,TRBJ2-5
TGTGCCAGCAGCGCAGAGTACAGGCGGCAAGAGACCCAGTACTTC,CASSAEYRRQETQYF,NA,TRBV9,NA,TRBJ2-5
TGTGCCAGCATTCGGGCAGGGGAAGCTTTCTTT,CASIRAGEAFF,NA,TRBV6-6,NA,TRBJ1-1
TGTGCCAGCAGTTACTCGGGACTAGCGGGTGACGAGCAGTTCTTC,CASSYSGLAGDEQFF,TRBD2,TRBV6-5,NA,TRBJ2-1
TGCGCCAGCAGCTTGGTCGGGTTAACTGGAAACACCATATATTTT,CASSLVGLTGNTIYF,NA,TRBV5-1,NA,TRBJ1-3